This entry concerns a single TCR beta chain. Antigen unknown. Germline values: CDR1 LGHNA, CDR2 YSLEER. The CDR3 is 16 amino acids. V lost 1 base, J lost 4 bases, and 16 bases lay in between. PCR used 60 Vbeta primers and 13 Jbeta primers. Measured with immunoSEQ multiplex PCR; TCRdb has only the in-frame clones, and not every one. The profile shows fewer than 90,000 clones, 60% to 70% of them singletons. The data were taken from a study of cytomegalovirus exposure and HLA in healthy donors. Findings of the study overall: TCR beta V segments were, for the most part, productive about 87% or about 30% of the time in an earlier analysis. Later analysis demonstrated an association between a missense DCLRE1C variant and TCR beta V- and J-gene trimming.

The specimen sequenced was PBMCs. The TCR originated in a man aged 40-49 years in good health and CMV-seropositive. The chain has TRBV4-3 and TRBJ1-2; tentatively, D is TRBD1 (5 bases). CDR3: CASSQALLPGGYGYTF. CDR3 bases: TGCGCCAGCAGCCAAGCCTTACTTCCGGGGGGCTATGGCTACACCTTC.